Listed below are T cell receptor beta chains from one sample, sequenced in a study of T-cell memory formation after mild COVID-19. Using its own MiXCR run on the 5' RACE reads, TCRdb lists one record per CDR3 protein. The table has 250,000 to 400,000 distinct CDR3 sequences, 14% seen once. The sequencing sample was made of PBMCs or a T cell subset sorted from them (not recorded which). The receptors were gathered from a man younger than 35 who had mild COVID-19 (a few samples of this study predate the infection). Cell type and time point are not known. The CDR3 runs from the conserved cysteine through the conserved F or W. A D gene is named only where the DNA matches it firmly. Size is stated for part of the rows, as once, few or many counts, or as a class when the clone is expanded.

>TRBJ1-1|TRBD1|TRBV6-6|few
TGTGCCAGCAGCGCCCGAGACAGGGGGCACGAGGACACTGAAGCTTTCTTT
CASSARDRGHEDTEAFF
>TRBJ2-5|TRBD2|TRBV6-5|.
TGTGCCAGCAGCCCCACCGGGGGGGGTGAGACCCAGTACTTC
CASSPTGGGETQYF
>TRBJ2-4|TRBD1|TRBV20-1|.
TGCAGTGCTAGGGGACAGGGGAAAAACATTCAGTACTTC
CSARGQGKNIQYF
>TRBJ2-5|.|TRBV7-9|.
TGTGCCAGCAGTCAATCCGTGGGGGATGGCGAGACCCAGTACTTC
CASSQSVGDGETQYF
>TRBJ1-1|.|TRBV6-2/TRBV6-3|.
TGTGCCAGCAGCCCCGAGGCGTGGTGGAACACTGAAGCTTTCTTT
CASSPEAWWNTEAFF
>TRBJ2-1|TRBD1|TRBV29-1|many
TGCAGCGGGGGACAGGAGGCCGTGGGTGAGCAGTTCTTC
CSGGQEAVGEQFF
>TRBJ1-6|TRBD1|TRBV2|.
TGTGCCAGCAGTGAAGTTGACGGGACAGGTGGTTCACCCCTCCACTTT
CASSEVDGTGGSPLHF
>TRBJ2-7|.|TRBV7-6|.
TGTGCCAGCAGCTACCGGGACACGTACGAGCAGTACTTC
CASSYRDTYEQYF
>TRBJ2-1|TRBD1|TRBV20-1|.
TGCAGTGCTAGAGATCCAGGGACAGGGGGTAATGAGCAGTTCTTC
CSARDPGTGGNEQFF
>TRBJ2-4|.|TRBV5-1|few
TGCGCCAGCAGCTTGGGGGCTAAGAAAAACATTCAGTACTTC
CASSLGAKKNIQYF
>TRBJ2-7|.|TRBV10-3|.
TGTGCCATCAGTGGCGACAAGGATAGCTACGAGCAGTACTTC
CAISGDKDSYEQYF
>TRBJ2-1|.|TRBV10-3|.
TGTGCCATCAGTCCTTCGGGGTCTGGCTACAATGAGCAGTTCTTC
CAISPSGSGYNEQFF
>TRBJ2-7|.|TRBV3-1|.
TGTGCCAGCAGCCCCGCTCACGGCATTCGTTCCTACGAGCAGTACTTC
CASSPAHGIRSYEQYF
>TRBJ1-6|.|TRBV4-3|few
TGCGCCAGCAGCCAAGTTCCGGGGATGGATTCACCCCTCCACTTT
CASSQVPGMDSPLHF
>TRBJ2-3|.|TRBV7-9|few
TGTGCCAGCAGCGGATCCGGGACCCCCAGAGATACGCAGTATTTT
CASSGSGTPRDTQYF
>TRBJ1-4|.|TRBV7-9|.
TGTGCCAGCAGCAATAACCAGGGGATTAATGAAAAACTGTTTTTT
CASSNNQGINEKLFF
>TRBJ1-1|TRBD1|TRBV5-4|few
TGTGCCAGCACCACCTATCGTCAGGGGGGGGACACTGAAGCTTTCTTT
CASTTYRQGGDTEAFF
>TRBJ2-5|.|TRBV6-5|many
TGTGCCAGCAGTTACTCGGGGGAAGAGACCCAGTACTTC
CASSYSGEETQYF
>TRBJ2-5|.|TRBV20-1|.
TGCAGTGCAACGTACCAAGAGACCCAGTACTTC
CSATYQETQYF
>TRBJ1-2|.|TRBV9|.
TGTGCCAGCACCACCCGCGATCGAGGAGGCTATGGCTACACCTTC
CASTTRDRGGYGYTF
>TRBJ2-2|TRBD1|TRBV9|many
TGTGCCAGCAGCAAGATAGGGACAGCTAACACCGGGGAGCTGTTTTTT
CASSKIGTANTGELFF
>TRBJ2-1|TRBD1|TRBV19|.
TGTGCCAGTACGGGGGACAGGGATGGCTACAATGAGCAGTTCTTC
CASTGDRDGYNEQFF
>TRBJ2-4|.|TRBV19|few
TGTGCCAGTAGTCCATTCGTTGGTATGAACATTCAGTACTTC
CASSPFVGMNIQYF
>TRBJ2-1|TRBD1|TRBV24-1|.
TGTGCCACCAGTGATTTCGGACAGGGCGGGCGTAATGAGCAGTTCTTC
CATSDFGQGGRNEQFF
>TRBJ1-2|.|TRBV12-3/TRBV12-4|.
TGTGCCAGCAGTTCCGGGGGGAGAGGCTACACCTTC
CASSSGGRGYTF
>TRBJ1-5|.|TRBV7-2|.
TGTGCCAGCACCCTGGACGGGGGGATGAATCAGCCCCAGCATTTT
CASTLDGGMNQPQHF
>TRBJ2-3|.|TRBV15|few
TGTGCCACCAGCAGAGGGGTGGTGGGACACACAGATACGCAGTATTTT
CATSRGVVGHTDTQYF
>TRBJ2-7|.|TRBV6-5|.
TGTGCCAGCAGTGGCAGGGCTTACGAGCAGTACTTC
CASSGRAYEQYF
>TRBJ2-1|.|TRBV12-3/TRBV12-4|.
TGTGCCAGCAGTCCCCCCGGGCAGCCCATCTTCTTC
CASSPPGQPIFF
>TRBJ2-5|TRBD2|TRBV11-1|many
TGTGCCAGCATCGAATCTTCTAGCGGAGAGACCCAGTACTTC
CASIESSSGETQYF
>TRBJ1-2|TRBD1|TRBV5-8|.
TGTGCCAGCAGCTTGGACAGGGGGTTTTCCAGGGGCTACACCTTC
CASSLDRGFSRGYTF
>TRBJ2-2|.|TRBV4-1|few
TGCGCCAGCAGCCAATGGGAAGAGCCACCCGGGGAGCTGTTTTTT
CASSQWEEPPGELFF
>TRBJ1-5|.|TRBV4-3|few
TGCGCCAGCAGCCAAGGCTGGTCTGTCGGTCAGCCCCAGCATTTT
CASSQGWSVGQPQHF
>TRBJ2-7|TRBD1|TRBV20-1|many
TGCAGTGCTAGGACAGGGACCTACGAGCAGTACTTC
CSARTGTYEQYF
>TRBJ2-7|.|TRBV4-3|few
TGCGCCAGCAGCCAAGAAGGGGGGGGAGACGAGCAGTACTTC
CASSQEGGGDEQYF
>TRBJ2-5|.|TRBV20-1|few
TGCAGTGCTAGTTTGGCCGGGCCCCCGGAAGAGACCCAGTACTTC
CSASLAGPPEETQYF
>TRBJ2-5|.|TRBV7-2|few
TGTGCCAGCAGCTTAGAGGATGAGACCCAGTACTTC
CASSLEDETQYF
>TRBJ2-2|.|TRBV6-2/TRBV6-3|few
TGTGCCAGTTCGACAGTGGGGGCCACCGGGGAGCTGTTTTTT
CASSTVGATGELFF
>TRBJ2-4|TRBD1|TRBV24-1|few
TGTGCCACCAGTGACACAACCGGGACAGGGAACATTCAGTACTTC
CATSDTTGTGNIQYF
>TRBJ1-1|.|TRBV7-6|few
TGTGCCAGCAGCCCCCGGACGAACACTGAAGCTTTCTTT
CASSPRTNTEAFF
>TRBJ1-1|.|TRBV24-1|.
TGTGCCACCAGTGATGCCGGTTCGAACACTGAAGCTTTCTTT
CATSDAGSNTEAFF
>TRBJ1-1|.|TRBV7-6|few
TGTGCCAGCAGCTCCACGGGGGGTGCCACTGAAGCTTTCTTT
CASSSTGGATEAFF
>TRBJ2-3|.|TRBV7-9|many
TGTGCCAGCAGCCTCCGGGCAGATACGCAGTATTTT
CASSLRADTQYF
>TRBJ1-1|TRBD1|TRBV7-3|.
TGTGCCAGCAGCCCAGGACAGGGTTGGAACACTGAAGCTTTCTTT
CASSPGQGWNTEAFF
>TRBJ1-6|.|TRBV5-1|.
TGCGCCAGCAGGATATCCAGCGAAGATTCACCCCTCCACTTT
CASRISSEDSPLHF
>TRBJ2-3|.|TRBV5-6|few
TGTGCCAGCAGCTTGGATGCGAACACAGATACGCAGTATTTT
CASSLDANTDTQYF
>TRBJ1-3|.|TRBV29-1|few
TGCAGCGTTGAATGGGGTTCTGGAAACACCATATATTTT
CSVEWGSGNTIYF
>TRBJ1-4|.|TRBV5-1|.
TGCGCCAGCAGCCCGAATCAACAGGGAGAAAAACTGTTTTTT
CASSPNQQGEKLFF
>TRBJ2-3|.|TRBV12-3/TRBV12-4|many
TGTGCCAGCAGTTTTGGGTCTAGCACAGATACGCAGTATTTT
CASSFGSSTDTQYF
>TRBJ2-2|.|TRBV12-3/TRBV12-4|few
TGTGCCAGCAGTTTCTGGGTCGGGGAGCTGTTTTTT
CASSFWVGELFF